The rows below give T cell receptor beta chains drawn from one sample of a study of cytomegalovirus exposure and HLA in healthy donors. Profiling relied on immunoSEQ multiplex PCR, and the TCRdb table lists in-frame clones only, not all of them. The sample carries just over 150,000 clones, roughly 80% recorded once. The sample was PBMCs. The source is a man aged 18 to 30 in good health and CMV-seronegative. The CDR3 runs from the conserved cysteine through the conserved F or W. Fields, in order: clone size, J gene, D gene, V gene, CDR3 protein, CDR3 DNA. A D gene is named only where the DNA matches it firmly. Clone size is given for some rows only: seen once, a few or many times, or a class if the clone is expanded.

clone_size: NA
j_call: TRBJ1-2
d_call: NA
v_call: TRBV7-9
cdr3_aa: CASSQLAGYTF
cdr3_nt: TGTGCCAGCAGCCAACTCGCTGGCTACACCTTC

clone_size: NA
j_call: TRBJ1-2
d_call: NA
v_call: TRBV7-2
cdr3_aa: CASSSSAGGLYGYTF
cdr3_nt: TGTGCCAGCAGCTCTAGCGCGGGGGGCCTCTATGGCTACACCTTC

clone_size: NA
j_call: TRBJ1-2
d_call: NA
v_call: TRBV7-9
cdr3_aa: CASSFEDSPDQGYTF
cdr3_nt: TGTGCCAGCAGCTTCGAGGATTCTCCGGATCAAGGCTACACCTTC

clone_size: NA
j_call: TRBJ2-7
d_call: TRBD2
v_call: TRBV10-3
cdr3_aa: CAISVGASGSYEQYF
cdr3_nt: TGTGCCATCAGTGTGGGTGCTAGCGGGAGTTACGAGCAGTACTTC

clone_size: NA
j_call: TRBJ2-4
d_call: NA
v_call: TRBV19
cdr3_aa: CASSIIARTAEGKNIQYF
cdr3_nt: TGTGCCAGTAGTATAATTGCCCGGACAGCCGAGGGCAAAAACATTCAGTACTTC

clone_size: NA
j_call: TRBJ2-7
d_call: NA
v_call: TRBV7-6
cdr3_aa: CASSLAVGEGVGEQYF
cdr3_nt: TGTGCCAGCAGCTTAGCGGTTGGGGAAGGGGTGGGGGAGCAGTACTTC

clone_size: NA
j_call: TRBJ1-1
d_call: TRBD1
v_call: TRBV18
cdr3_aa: CASSQGQGYTEAFF
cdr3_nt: TGTGCCAGCTCCCAGGGACAGGGGTACACTGAAGCTTTCTTT

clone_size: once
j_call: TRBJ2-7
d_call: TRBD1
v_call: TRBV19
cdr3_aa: CASSIAGTGWSEQYF
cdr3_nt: TGTGCCAGTAGTATAGCGGGGACAGGGTGGAGCGAGCAGTACTTC

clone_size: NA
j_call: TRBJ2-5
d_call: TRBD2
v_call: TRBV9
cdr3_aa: CASSGSSGGGETQYF
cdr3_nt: TGTGCCAGCAGCGGCTCTAGCGGGGGGGGTGAGACCCAGTACTTC

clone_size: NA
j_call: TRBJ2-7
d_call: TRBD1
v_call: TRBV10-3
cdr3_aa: CAISEPGQGDEQYF
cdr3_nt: TGTGCCATCAGTGAACCGGGACAGGGTGACGAGCAGTACTTC

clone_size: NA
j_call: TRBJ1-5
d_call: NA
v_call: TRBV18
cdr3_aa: CASSPGADGSQPQHF
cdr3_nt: TGTGCCAGCTCACCAGGGGCTGACGGCTCCCAGCCCCAGCATTTT

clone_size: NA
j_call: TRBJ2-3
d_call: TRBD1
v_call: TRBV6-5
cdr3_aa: CASRDRSTDTQYF
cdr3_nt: TGTGCCAGCAGGGACAGGAGCACAGATACGCAGTATTTT

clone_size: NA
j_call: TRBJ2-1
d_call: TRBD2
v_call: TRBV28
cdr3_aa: CASNPPASGGAGEQFF
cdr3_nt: TGTGCCAGCAACCCCCCCGCTAGCGGGGGGGCGGGGGAGCAGTTCTTC

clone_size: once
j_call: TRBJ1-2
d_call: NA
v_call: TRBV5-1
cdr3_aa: CASRQTQEHSYTF
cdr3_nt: TGCGCCAGCAGACAGACCCAAGAACATAGCTACACCTTC

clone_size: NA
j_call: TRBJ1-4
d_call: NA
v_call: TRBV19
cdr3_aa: CASSILATGETQLFF
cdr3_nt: TGTGCCAGTAGTATATTGGCGACAGGAGAGACACAACTGTTTTTT

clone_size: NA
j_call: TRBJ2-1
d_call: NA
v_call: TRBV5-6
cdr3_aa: CASSLRARGSYNEQFF
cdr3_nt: TGTGCCAGCAGCTTGAGAGCCCGGGGCTCCTACAATGAGCAGTTCTTC

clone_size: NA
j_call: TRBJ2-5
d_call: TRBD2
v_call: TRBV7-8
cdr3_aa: CASSSKRGAGTQYF
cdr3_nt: TGTGCCAGCAGCTCTAAGCGGGGGGCTGGGACCCAGTACTTC

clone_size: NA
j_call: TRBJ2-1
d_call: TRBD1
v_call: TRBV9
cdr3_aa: CASSATGGHNEQFF
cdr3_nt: TGTGCCAGCAGCGCAACAGGGGGCCACAATGAGCAGTTCTTC

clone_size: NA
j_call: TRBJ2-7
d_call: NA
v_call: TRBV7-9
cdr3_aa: CASSLVGGSHEQYF
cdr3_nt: TGTGCCAGCAGCTTAGTCGGCGGTTCTCACGAGCAGTACTTC

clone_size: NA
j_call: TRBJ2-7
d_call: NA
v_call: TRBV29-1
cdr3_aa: CSVEAGYEQYF
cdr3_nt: TGCAGCGTTGAGGCGGGCTACGAGCAGTACTTC

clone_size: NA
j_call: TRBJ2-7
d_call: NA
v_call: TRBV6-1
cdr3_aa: CASSEQEYEQYF
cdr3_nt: TGTGCCAGCAGTGAGCAGGAATACGAGCAGTACTTC

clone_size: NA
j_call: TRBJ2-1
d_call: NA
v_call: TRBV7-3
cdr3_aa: CASSLLQASYNEQFF
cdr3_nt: TGTGCCAGCAGCTTACTCCAGGCCTCCTACAATGAGCAGTTCTTC

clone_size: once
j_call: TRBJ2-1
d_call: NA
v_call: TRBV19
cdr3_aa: CASSIGGLGQNNEQFF
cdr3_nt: TGTGCCAGTAGTATCGGAGGCCTAGGCCAAAACAATGAGCAGTTCTTC

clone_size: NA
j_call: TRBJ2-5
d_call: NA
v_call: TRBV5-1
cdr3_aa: CASSPNRYYQETQYF
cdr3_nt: TGCGCCAGCAGCCCGAACAGGTATTACCAAGAGACCCAGTACTTC

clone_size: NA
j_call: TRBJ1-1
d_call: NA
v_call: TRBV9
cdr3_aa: CASSGSPGGLNTEAFF
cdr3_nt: TGTGCCAGCAGCGGGTCACCGGGAGGCCTGAACACTGAAGCTTTCTTT

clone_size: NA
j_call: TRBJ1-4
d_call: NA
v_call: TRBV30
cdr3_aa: CAWSGFGATNEKLFF
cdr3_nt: TGTGCCTGGAGTGGATTTGGGGCCACTAATGAAAAACTGTTTTTT